Following are 25 T cell receptor beta chains from one sample sequenced in a study of blood T cell repertoires in COVID-19. Some clones are missing from TCRdb's copy, which holds only in-frame ones; the method was immunoSEQ multiplex PCR. The sample holds about 150,000 clones, 75% to 80% seen once. Sequenced input: peripheral blood. Source of these receptors: a man older than 75 with acute or convalescent COVID-19.

The rearrangement joins TRBV7-2 to TRBJ2-7; 11 positions agree with TRBD2. V was pared by 0 bases and J by 9 bases, with 7 bases of the junction left unmatched. The CDR3 has 15 amino acids. Germline-derived CDR1 and CDR2 are SGHTA and FQGNSA. CDR3 loop: CASSLALAGASGQYF. CDR3 DNA sequence: TGTGCCAGCAGCTTAGCACTAGCGGGGGCGTCGGGGCAGTACTTC.

The CDR3 loop is CASSISRDNEAFF. CDR3 in DNA: TGTGCCAGTAGTATTTCCCGAGACAATGAAGCTTTCTTT. The chain recombines TRBV19 with TRBJ1-1; no definite D call. Germline values: CDR1 LNHDA, CDR2 SQIVND (reference sequence). V was pared by 3 bases and J by 7 bases, with 12 bases between. The CDR3 has 13 residues.

This clone has only a few counts. The chain is built from TRBV9 and TRBJ2-3; D uncertain. This CDR3 comprises 12 residues. The V gene lost 3 bases and the J gene lost 2 bases, with 4 bases spanning the gap. Germline V gene sequence: CDR1 SGDLS, CDR2 YYNGEE. CDR3 sequence (DNA): TGTGCCAGCAGCGCCTACACAGATACGCAGTATTTT. Protein: CASSAYTDTQYF.

V and J are TRBV18 and TRBJ2-7, with TRBD1 matching over 9 bases. CDR3 size: 17 residues. V lost 3 bases to trimming and J lost 5 bases; unmatched junction nucleotides: 14. The germline V gene has CDR1 KGHSH and CDR2 LQKENI. CDR3 loop: CASSPQATDRGAHEQYF. The CDR3 DNA follows: TGTGCCAGCTCACCCCAGGCTACGGACAGGGGAGCCCACGAGCAGTACTTC.

The chain employs TRBV13 and TRBJ2-3; a weak D match, TRBD1 (6 bases). Per the germline V gene, CDR1 is PRHDT and CDR2 is FYEKMQ (reference sequence). CDR3 length: 16 amino acids. Trimming took off 4 bases at V and 0 bases at J, with 14 bases between the two ends. The CDR3, as DNA: TGTGCCAGCAGCTCACAGGGTACCTCGAGCACAGATACGCAGTATTTT. The encoded protein is CASSSQGTSSTDTQYF.

A single count supports this clone. CDR3 nucleotide sequence: TGTGCCACCAGCATGTCACAGGGACAGAGAAATCAGCCCCAGCATTTT. It is translated as CATSMSQGQRNQPQHF. The chain links TRBV15 to TRBJ1-5, with 7 bases lining up with TRBD1. V lost 4 bases, J lost 4 bases, and 10 bases stayed unmatched. This CDR3 contains 16 residues. Germline CDR1 and CDR2: LNHNV and YYDKDF (reference sequence).

Here the CDR3 DNA reads TGCGCCAGCAGCCAAGACGATGGAGGGGTTAACTATGGCTACACCTTC. As protein: CASSQDDGGVNYGYTF. The rearrangement joins TRBV4-1 to TRBJ1-2; D is perhaps TRBD1 (5 bases). The CDR3 covers 16 residues. Germline-derived CDR1 and CDR2 are MGHRA and YSYEKL. Trimming stripped 0 bases from V and 1 base from J, with 12 bases between.

J is TRBJ2-5 and V is TRBV18; 7 bases agree with TRBD1. This CDR3 has 13 amino acids. Unmatched junction bases numbered 5, after V lost 6 bases and J lost 4 bases. The V gene's germline CDR1 is KGHSH and CDR2 LQKENI. CDR3 DNA: TGTGCCAGCTCTCGGACAGGCGGAGAGACCCAGTACTTC. Protein product: CASSRTGGETQYF.

The rearrangement links TRBV5-4 to TRBJ2-2, with a tentative D call TRBD1 (5 bases). Trimming took off 0 bases at V and 5 bases at J, with 14 bases between the two ends. The length of the CDR3 is 16 residues. Germline V gives CDR1 SGHNT, CDR2 YYREEE (reference sequence). In DNA form, the CDR3 reads TGTGCCAGCAGCTTGGCCGAGCAGGGTCGAACCGGGGAGCTGTTTTTT. Protein: CASSLAEQGRTGELFF.

This clone has only a few counts. The chain recombines TRBV7-3 with TRBJ1-2; 7 positions match TRBD1. Germline trimming cut 4 bases from V and 8 bases from J; bases unmatched to any gene: 7. The CDR3 has 13 amino acids. Germline loops: CDR1 SGHTA, CDR2 FQGTGA. CDR3 loop: CASSSGQEQGYTF. The CDR3 DNA reads as TGTGCCAGCAGCTCCGGACAGGAGCAAGGCTACACCTTC.

CDR3 residues: CASSTHKPGQYFNEQFF. In DNA, the CDR3 is TGTGCCAGTAGTACCCATAAACCGGGACAGTACTTCAATGAGCAGTTCTTC. The chain combines TRBV19 with TRBJ2-1, with 7 nucleotides matching TRBD1. This CDR3 has 17 residues. Germline V gives CDR1 LNHDA, CDR2 SQIVND (reference sequence). V shed 4 bases and J 6 bases; nucleotides not matched to a gene: 15.

This sequence joins TRBV19 and TRBJ2-2, with TRBD1 matching 9 bases. This CDR3 is built from 16 residues. Germline CDR1 is LNHDA and CDR2 is SQIVND (reference sequence). J lost 4 bases, V lost 3 bases, and 6 bases had no gene match. DNA for the CDR3: TGTGCCAGTAGTATCTTACAGGGGGCGAGCACCGGGGAGCTGTTTTTT. Its translation is CASSILQGASTGELFF.

The chain couples TRBV9 to TRBJ1-4, with 7 bases that match TRBD1. The V gene end was trimmed by 0 bases and the J gene end by 7 bases; junction bases not matched to a gene: 9. The CDR3 extends over 16 amino acids. Germline CDR1 reads SGDLS; CDR2 reads YYNGEE. The CDR3 DNA sequence: TGTGCCAGCAGCGTAGATCCGACAGGGCAAGGTGAAAAACTGTTTTTT. Translating gives CASSVDPTGQGEKLFF.

The chain employs TRBV4-2 and TRBJ2-3; 14 bases fit TRBD2. Trimming cost V 3 bases and J 0 bases; bases outside gene matches: 14. Germline lookup yields CDR1 LGHNA and CDR2 YNFKEQ. The CDR3 totals 21 residues. The CDR3 DNA sequence: TGTGCCAGCAGCCAGGAAATTCCGACTAGCGGGGGGGGAATTAGCACAGATACGCAGTATTTT. Translation: CASSQEIPTSGGGISTDTQYF.

The V call is TRBV7-2, the J call TRBJ1-4; TRBD1 might be the D (5 bases). The V end was cut by 5 bases, the J end by 5 bases, with 12 bases between. This CDR3 has 14 amino acids. Per germline, CDR1 SGHTA and CDR2 FQGNSA. The CDR3, as DNA: TGTGCCAGCAGCCCGGGCGGGGGGAATGAAAAACTGTTTTTT. Encoded protein: CASSPGGGNEKLFF.

The rearrangement uses TRBV12-3 or TRBV12-4 and TRBJ2-7, with D possibly being TRBD1 (6 bases). The CDR3 totals 13 residues. V lost 11 bases to trimming and J lost 2 bases, with 16 bases between them. CDR3: CAAAGDTTYEQYF. For the CDR3, the DNA is TGTGCCGCAGCAGGGGACACAACCTACGAGCAGTACTTC.

The rearrangement joins TRBV10-1 to TRBJ2-1; 9 bases match TRBD1. J lost 2 bases, V lost 0 bases, and 5 bases had no gene match. Germline CDR1 and CDR2: WNHNN and SYGVQD (reference sequence). CDR3 length equals 17 residues. The CDR3 reads CASSESRDRVTYNEQFF. The CDR3 coding sequence is TGCGCCAGCAGTGAGTCCCGGGACAGGGTCACCTACAATGAGCAGTTCTTC.

There are a few counts of this clone. V and J are TRBV15 and TRBJ2-5, with a possible D match to TRBD1 (5 bases). The CDR3 loop spans 15 amino acids. Germline V CDR1 and CDR2: LNHNV, YYDKDF (reference sequence). The V end lost 5 bases, the J end lost 1 base, and 14 bases lay between the germline ends. The CDR3: CATSSWGEIQETQYF. The CDR3 DNA reads TGTGCCACCAGCTCTTGGGGCGAAATCCAAGAGACCCAGTACTTC.

V usage is TRBV19 and J usage is TRBJ2-3; the D is unclear. Trimming left V 1 base short and J 1 base short, with 6 bases between. The CDR3 is made up of 14 amino acids. Germline CDR1 and CDR2: LNHDA and SQIVND (reference sequence). The CDR3 DNA sequence: TGTGCCAGTAGTATAGGGCACGGCACAGATACGCAGTATTTT. This codes for CASSIGHGTDTQYF.

The rearrangement uses TRBV6-5 and TRBJ1-4, with a tentative D call TRBD1 (5 bases). Germline assignment: CDR1 MNHEY and CDR2 SVGAGI. This CDR3 is 15 amino acids long. V lost 9 bases and J lost 4, with 18 bases in between. The chain's CDR3 is CASCGAGKGNEKLFF. CDR3 DNA sequence: TGTGCCAGTTGCGGGGCAGGGAAGGGTAATGAAAAACTGTTTTTT.

A few counts support this clone. V is TRBV3-1 (or the pseudogene TRBV3-2) and J is TRBJ2-1; D is perhaps TRBD2 (6 bases). Per germline, CDR1 LGHDT and CDR2 YNNKEL (reference sequence). The CDR3 sequence is 14 residues long. V lost 2 bases and J 10 bases, leaving 15 bases between the germline ends. For the CDR3, the DNA is TGTGCCAGCAGCCAAAGGGCGGGGAGCTGGGAGCAGTTCTTC. Translating it yields CASSQRAGSWEQFF.

This chain uses TRBV7-2 with TRBJ2-7; 7 nucleotides line up with TRBD2. This CDR3 is 13 amino acids long. Trimming at V came to 5 bases and at J to 1 base, leaving 2 bases not matched to a gene. Germline V gene data show CDR1 as SGHTA and CDR2 as FQGNSA. As DNA, the CDR3 is TGTGCCAGCAGCCCCGGGGGGTCCTACGAGCAGTACTTC. As protein: CASSPGGSYEQYF.

The chain uses TRBV5-4 and TRBJ2-7; 11 nucleotides line up with TRBD1. Germline lookup yields CDR1 SGHNT and CDR2 YYREEE (reference sequence). The CDR3 has 15 residues. The ends lost 0 bases at V and 6 bases at J; junction bases unmatched: 5. Here the CDR3 reads CASSLAGQGDLEQYV. CDR3 nucleotides: TGTGCCAGCAGCTTGGCGGGACAGGGGGATCTCGAGCAGTACGTC.

The rearrangement links TRBV3-1 (or the pseudogene TRBV3-2) to TRBJ1-2, with D perhaps TRBD1 (6 bases). Germline values: CDR1 LGHDT, CDR2 YNNKEL (reference sequence). The CDR3 spans 14 residues. Between the trimmed V and J ends, which lost 2 bases and 4 bases, there was a span of 11 bases. As DNA, the CDR3 is TGTGCCAGCAGCCAACGGGGACAAAGCTATGGCTACACCTTC. It specifies CASSQRGQSYGYTF.

V is TRBV3-1 (or the pseudogene TRBV3-2) and J is TRBJ1-6; 12 bases map to TRBD1. Germline V lookup: CDR1 LGHDT, CDR2 YNNKEL (reference sequence). The CDR3 runs 17 residues. The V gene end was trimmed by 6 bases and the J gene end by 10 bases; junction bases not matched to a gene: 13. The CDR3 DNA reads TGTGCCAGCAGGCGATCGGGACAGGGGGCGAATGCGTCACCCCTCCACTTT. Its protein is CASRRSGQGANASPLHF.